The clone carrying this TCR beta chain has more than one count but fewer than ten. Its specificity is not known. The data derive from a study of metastatic and nonmetastatic thyroid tumors. On the study more broadly: Both malignant and benign thyroid patients supplied peripheral blood and tumor or nodule tissue samples, across which the repertoires of these patients were then compared.

In the study's own analysis: It was from CDR3 differences across clinicopathological groups that a distant-metastasis classifier for papillary thyroid cancer was built. TCRdb reprocessed the PCR reads using MiXCR. The V and J calls and clone size are TCRdb's, not the authors'. This sample has some 22,000 clones, with around 20% found just once. Each patient came to thyroid surgery without any prior treatment (of any kind). Study results and caveats: Malignant tumors reportedly showed significantly higher TCR beta diversity than benign nodules in both blood and tumor.

The CDR3 runs 11 residues. V lost 7 bases, J lost 5 bases, and 8 bases lay in between. The rearrangement links TRBV12-3 or TRBV12-4 to TRBJ1-2; D gene unclear. The source material was blood. This TCR derives from a male donor with papillary thyroid cancer or a benign thyroid nodule (not recorded which). Some clones in this sample may be carry-over from other donors' samples. As DNA, the CDR3 is TGTGCCAGCATTTCCAGGTATGGCTACACCTTC. Translating it yields CASISRYGYTF.